Below are 6 T cell receptor beta chains sequenced from a single sample in a study of type 1 and type 2 diabetes patients. Amplification started from genomic DNA. A primer set of 30 forward and 13 reverse primers amplified the CDR3. TCRdb re-called the multiplex PCR reads with MiXCR, one entry per CDR3 protein. The data contain about 270,000 distinct CDR3 sequences, approximately 45% of them singletons. The specimen was peripheral blood mononuclear cells (PBMCs). These receptor sequences come from a young man with type 2 diabetes.

A remark on this clonotype: The junction departs from germline at one end; a sequencing error may be responsible. The gene calls are TRBV19 and TRBJ2-3, with 9 positions matching TRBD2. The CDR3 length is 16 residues. Germline V CDR1 and CDR2: LNHDA, SQIVND (reference sequence). The CDR3 protein is CARSRLAAEGADTQYF. In nucleotides, the CDR3 is TGTGCCAGAAGTAGACTAGCGGCCGAAGGTGCAGATACGCAGTATTTT.

The chain combines TRBV10-3 with TRBJ2-7; TRBD1 agrees at 9 bases. The CDR3 runs to 14 residues. V was pared by 7 bases and J by 6 bases, with 10 bases of the junction left unmatched. Germline CDR1 ENHRY, CDR2 SYGVKD. The CDR3 loop is CAIMGGQGVGEQYF. DNA of the CDR3: TGTGCCATCATGGGGGGACAGGGTGTGGGCGAGCAGTACTTC.

With regard to this clonotype: Because it lacks the conserved phenylalanine or tryptophan at the end, this CDR3 is likely a read error. This chain joins TRBV2 and TRBJ1-1; D call uncertain. This CDR3 region has 14 residues. With 5 bases removed from V and 1 base from J, the gap between germline ends came to 11 bases. Germline values: CDR1 SNHLY, CDR2 FYNNEI. The CDR3 region is CASSLRGQNTEAFL. CDR3 sequence (DNA): TGTGCCAGCAGTTTACGCGGGCAGAACACTGAAGCTTTCCTT.

The chain has TRBV13 and TRBJ2-7; D might be TRBD1 (5 bases). The V and J ends lost 2 bases and 3 bases respectively, with 11 bases between them. The CDR3 has 14 amino acids. Germline CDR1 reads PRHDT; CDR2 reads FYEKMQ (reference sequence). CDR3 sequence reads: CASSLQGTGYEQYF. In DNA, the CDR3 is TGTGCCAGCAGCTTACAGGGCACCGGCTACGAGCAGTACTTC.

The chain employs TRBV2 and TRBJ2-1; D might be TRBD2 (6 bases). Trimming pared 4 bases from V and 5 bases from J, leaving 21 bases between. The CDR3 consists of 17 residues. Germline V gene data show CDR1 as SNHLY and CDR2 as FYNNEI. This chain's CDR3 is CASSGLLTRTFHNEQFF. The DNA of the CDR3 is TGTGCCAGCAGTGGTTTGTTGACTAGGACATTTCACAATGAGCAGTTCTTC. The whole variable domain, filled in from reference TRBV2 and TRBJ2-1, reads EPEVTQTPSHQVTQMGQEVILRCVPISNHLYFYWYRQILGQKVEFLVSFYNNEISEKSEIFDDQFSVERPDGSNFTLKIRSTKLEDSAMYFCASSGLLTRTFHNEQFFGPGTRLTVL.

There are a few counts of this clonotype. The V and J genes are TRBV29-1 and TRBJ2-5; D gene uncertain. This CDR3 comprises 13 residues. Germline values: CDR1 SQVTM, CDR2 ANQGSEA. Between the trimmed V and J ends, which lost 4 bases and 5 bases, there was a span of 14 bases. In DNA, the CDR3 is TGCAGCGTTGCCCGGGCAGAAGGGGAGACCCAGTACTTC. Amino acids: CSVARAEGETQYF.